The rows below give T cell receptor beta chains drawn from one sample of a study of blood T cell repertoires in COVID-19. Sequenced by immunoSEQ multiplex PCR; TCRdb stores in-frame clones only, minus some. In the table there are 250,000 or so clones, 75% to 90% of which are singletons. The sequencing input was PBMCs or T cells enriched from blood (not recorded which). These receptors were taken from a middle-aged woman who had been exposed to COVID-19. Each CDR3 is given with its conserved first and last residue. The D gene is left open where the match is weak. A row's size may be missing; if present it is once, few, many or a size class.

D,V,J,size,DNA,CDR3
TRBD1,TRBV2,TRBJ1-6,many,TGTGCCAGCAGTGAATCGGGACAGCCTAATTCACCCCTCCACTTT,CASSESGQPNSPLHF
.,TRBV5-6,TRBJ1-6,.,TGTGCCAGCAGCAATCTCGGGGGGCCCCTTTTTGCACCCCTCCACTTT,CASSNLGGPLFAPLHF
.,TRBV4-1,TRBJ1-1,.,TGCGCCAGCAGCCCCCGGGGGAACACTGAAGCTTTCTTT,CASSPRGNTEAFF
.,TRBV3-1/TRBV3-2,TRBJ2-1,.,TGTGCCAGCAGCCAATCACGGGGTACCTACAATGAGCAGTTCTTC,CASSQSRGTYNEQFF
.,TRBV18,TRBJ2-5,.,TGTGCCAGCTCACCAGAAACGGGTGAGACCCAGTACTTC,CASSPETGETQYF
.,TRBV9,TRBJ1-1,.,TGTGCCAGCAGCACCTCAGTGAACACTGAAGCTTTCTTT,CASSTSVNTEAFF
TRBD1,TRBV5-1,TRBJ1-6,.,TGTGCCAGCAGCTTGGACAGGGGGTGGTCACCCCTCCACTTT,CASSLDRGWSPLHF
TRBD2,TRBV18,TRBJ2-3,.,TGTGCCAGCTCACCACTACTAGCGGGAGGGACTAGCACAGATACGCAGTATTTT,CASSPLLAGGTSTDTQYF
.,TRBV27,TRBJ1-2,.,TGTGCCAGCAGTTTATCGGAGCACTCTAACTATGGCTACACCTTC,CASSLSEHSNYGYTF
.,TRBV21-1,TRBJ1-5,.,TGTGCCAGCAGCAAAGGTGGGACACATAAACATAGCAATCAGCCCCAGCATTTT,CASSKGGTHKHSNQPQHF
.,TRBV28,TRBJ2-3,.,TGTGCCAGCAGACCCGCAGGGCTATCATCGAACACGCAGTATTTT,CASRPAGLSSNTQYF
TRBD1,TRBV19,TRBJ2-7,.,TGTGCCACCACCCAGGGGGTTTTGTCGGTCGAGCAGTACTTC,CATTQGVLSVEQYF
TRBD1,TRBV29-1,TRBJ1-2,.,TGCAGCGTCCACAGAATGTTGACCGGGACAGGGGCGGTAGGCTACACCTTC,CSVHRMLTGTGAVGYTF
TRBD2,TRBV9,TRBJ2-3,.,TGTGCCAGCAGCGTAATGGGGGGGACGGGCCCAGATACGCAGTATTTT,CASSVMGGTGPDTQYF
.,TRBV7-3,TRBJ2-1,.,TGTGCCAGCAGCCCGGATGGGGGCGGTTCCTACAATGAGCAGTTCTTC,CASSPDGGGSYNEQFF
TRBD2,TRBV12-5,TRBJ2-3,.,TGTGCTAGTACCTTGGGAGGGTCCACAGATACGCAGTATTTT,CASTLGGSTDTQYF
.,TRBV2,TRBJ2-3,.,TGTGCCAGCAGCGTCTCAATTCTATCCGGCACGGGTACGCAGTATTTT,CASSVSILSGTGTQYF
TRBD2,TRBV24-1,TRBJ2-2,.,TGTGCCACCAGTGGGGTGGGACTACTGAACACCGGGGAGCTGTTTTTT,CATSGVGLLNTGELFF
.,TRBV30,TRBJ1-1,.,TGTGCCTGGGGCTTGAGCGGCGAGGCTTTCTTT,CAWGLSGEAFF
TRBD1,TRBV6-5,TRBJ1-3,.,TGTGCCAGCAGCCCGACAGGGCTCTCTGGAAACACCATATATTTT,CASSPTGLSGNTIYF
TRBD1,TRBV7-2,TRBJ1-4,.,TGTGCCAGCAGCTTGCCGGGACAGGGGGATGAAAAACTGTTTTTT,CASSLPGQGDEKLFF
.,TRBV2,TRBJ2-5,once,TGTGCCAGCAGCCGCCAGGGGTCCGCTAAAGAGACCCAGTACTTC,CASSRQGSAKETQYF
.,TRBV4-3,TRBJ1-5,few,TGCGCCAGCAGCCAGACTCACATGAGCAATCAGCCCCAGCATTTT,CASSQTHMSNQPQHF
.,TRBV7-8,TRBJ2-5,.,TGTGCCAGCAGCTTAGGTCTCTCCCAAGAGACCCAGTACTTC,CASSLGLSQETQYF
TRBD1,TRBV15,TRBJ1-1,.,TGTGCCACCAGCATCGACAGGGCGAACACTGAAGCTTTCTTT,CATSIDRANTEAFF
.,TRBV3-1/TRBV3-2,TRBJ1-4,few,TGTGCCAGCAGCCAAGAAGTAGGGGGAACTAATGAAAAACTGTTTTTT,CASSQEVGGTNEKLFF
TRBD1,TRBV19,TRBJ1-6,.,TGTGCCAGTAGTCCGGGACAGGGAAGGACACCCCTCCACTTT,CASSPGQGRTPLHF
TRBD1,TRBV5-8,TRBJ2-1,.,TGTGCCAGCAGCTCCGGGACAGGTTGGTCCTACAATGAGCAGTTCTTC,CASSSGTGWSYNEQFF
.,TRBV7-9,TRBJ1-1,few,TGTGCCAGCAGCTTAGACAGGGAGTACACTGAAGCTTTCTTT,CASSLDREYTEAFF
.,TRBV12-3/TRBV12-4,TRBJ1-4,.,TGTGCCAGCAGTATGTCGGCTAATGAAAAACTGTTTTTT,CASSMSANEKLFF
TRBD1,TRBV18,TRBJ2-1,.,TGTGCCAGCTCACCACTGAGACAGGGCGGTGAGCAGTTCTTC,CASSPLRQGGEQFF
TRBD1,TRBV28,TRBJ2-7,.,TGTGCCAGCAGTTTATCCGGGACAGGCTCCTACGAGCAGTACTTC,CASSLSGTGSYEQYF
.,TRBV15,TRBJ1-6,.,TGTGCCACCAGCAGAGATCAGGGTTACTCACCCCTCCACTTT,CATSRDQGYSPLHF
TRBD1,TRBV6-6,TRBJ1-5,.,TGTGCCAGCAGTCAACTTTTCGGACAGGGCACCTTTCAGCCCCAGCATTTT,CASSQLFGQGTFQPQHF
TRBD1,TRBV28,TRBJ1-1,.,TGTGCCAGCAGTTCAGCCGGGACAGGGGTCACTGAAGCTTTCTTT,CASSSAGTGVTEAFF
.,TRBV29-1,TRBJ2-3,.,TGCAGCGCTGATACGGGAGACCTCACAGATACGCAGTATTTT,CSADTGDLTDTQYF
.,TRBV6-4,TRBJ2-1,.,TGTGCCAGCAGTGCCGCGGTAAGCTCCTACAATGAGCAGTTCTTC,CASSAAVSSYNEQFF
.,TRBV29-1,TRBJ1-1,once,.,CSVEDLLERDTEAFF
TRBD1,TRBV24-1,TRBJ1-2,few,TGTGCCACCAGTGAACGAGGACAGGCTAACTATGGCTACACCTTC,CATSERGQANYGYTF
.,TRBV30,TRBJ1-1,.,TGTGCCTGGAAGAAAGAACAGGGTGCTTTCTTT,CAWKKEQGAFF
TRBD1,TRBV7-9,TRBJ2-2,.,TGTGCCAGCAGCTCCCGACAGGGTATGAACGGGGAGCTGTTTTTT,CASSSRQGMNGELFF
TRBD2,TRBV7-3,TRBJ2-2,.,TGTGCCAGCAGCTCTAGCGGCTCCACCGGGGAGCTGTTTTTT,CASSSSGSTGELFF
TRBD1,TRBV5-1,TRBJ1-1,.,TGTGCCAGCAGCTTGGAGGGACAGGGGAACACTGAAGCTTTCTTT,CASSLEGQGNTEAFF
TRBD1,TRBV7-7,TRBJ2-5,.,TGTGCTAGCAGCCCTCGGACAGGGTGGGAGACCCAGTACTTC,CASSPRTGWETQYF
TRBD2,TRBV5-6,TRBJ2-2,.,TGTGCCAGCAGCTTAGCGGGACTAGCGGCGAACACCGGGGAGCTGTTTTTT,CASSLAGLAANTGELFF
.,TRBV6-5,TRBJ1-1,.,TGTGCCAGCATACAAGCCGAGGGCACTGAAGCTTTCTTT,CASIQAEGTEAFF
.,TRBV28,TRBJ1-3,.,TGTGCCAGCAGTTTCCCAGGGTACTCTGGAAACACCATATATTTT,CASSFPGYSGNTIYF
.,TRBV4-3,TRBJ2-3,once,TGCGCCAGCAGCCAAGATTTGCGGGGTGAAGATACGCAGTATTTT,CASSQDLRGEDTQYF
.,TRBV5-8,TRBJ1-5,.,TGTGCCAGCAGGCAGGCTGGGGGGGCGGGTCAGCCCCAGCATTTT,CASRQAGGAGQPQHF
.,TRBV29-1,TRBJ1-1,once,TGCAGCGTTGAAGATAGTGAGAACACTGAAGCTTTCTTT,CSVEDSENTEAFF
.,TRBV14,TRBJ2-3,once,TGTGCCAGCAGCCGTGGACTCTTCACAGATACGCAGTATTTT,CASSRGLFTDTQYF
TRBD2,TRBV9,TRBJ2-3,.,TGTGCCAGCACTTCTAGCGGGGGCACAGATACGCAGTATTTT,CASTSSGGTDTQYF
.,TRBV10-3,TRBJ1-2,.,TGTGCCATCAGTTCGGAGGCTGGCTATGGCTACACCTTC,CAISSEAGYGYTF
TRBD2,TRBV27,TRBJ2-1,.,TGTGCCAGCACAAACGGACTAGCGAAACCTTACAATGAGCAGTTCTTC,CASTNGLAKPYNEQFF